Below are 24 T cell receptor beta chains sequenced from a single sample in a study of blood T cell repertoires in COVID-19. Sequencing used immunoSEQ multiplex PCR; TCRdb keeps in-frame clones, though not all of them. This table has more than 95,000 clones, roughly 90% appearing once. Specimen: peripheral blood. These receptors were obtained from a human donor in a cohort sampled during active COVID-19.

The V gene is TRBV28, the J gene TRBJ1-4, with D uncertain. Trimming removed 2 bases at V and 7 bases at J, with 5 bases between. The CDR3 runs 12 residues. Germline lookup yields CDR1 MDHEN and CDR2 SYDVKM. The CDR3 nucleotides are TGTGCCAGCAGTTTAACGGGTGAAAAACTGTTTTTT. Encoded protein: CASSLTGEKLFF.

The chain joins TRBV6-2 or TRBV6-3 to TRBJ1-2; 9 positions agree with TRBD1. The ends lost 4 bases at V and 8 bases at J; junction bases unmatched: 8. CDR1 and CDR2 (germline): MNHEY, SVGEGT. The CDR3 totals 14 residues. The DNA for the CDR3 is TGTGCCAGCAGTTCTGGGACAGGGAGGAACGGCTACACCTTC. Amino acids: CASSSGTGRNGYTF.

The chain links TRBV6-2 or TRBV6-3 to TRBJ1-2; D unresolved. Germline lookup yields CDR1 MNHEY and CDR2 SVGEGT. This CDR3 has 12 residues. Trimming stripped 5 bases from V and 3 bases from J, with 7 bases between. The CDR3, as DNA: TGTGCCAGCAGTATACAGCACTATGGCTACACCTTC. Translating gives CASSIQHYGYTF.

The chain couples TRBV28 to TRBJ1-5; D gene ambiguous. The V end lost 3 bases, the J end lost 5 bases, and 8 bases lay between the germline ends. This CDR3 contains 13 residues. Germline V gives CDR1 MDHEN, CDR2 SYDVKM. Here the CDR3 reads CASSFVRDQPQHF. The CDR3 DNA reads TGTGCCAGCAGTTTCGTACGGGATCAGCCCCAGCATTTT.

The V call is TRBV30, the J call TRBJ2-1, with TRBD1 as a possible D gene (5 bases). Germline V gene sequence: CDR1 GTSNPN, CDR2 SVGIG (reference sequence). V lost 0 bases, J lost 0 bases, and 9 bases lay in between. The CDR3 consists of 15 residues. CDR3 nucleotide sequence: TGTGCCTGGAGTGTAGGGGTTAGCTCCTACAATGAGCAGTTCTTC. It encodes CAWSVGVSSYNEQFF.

The chain is built from TRBV19 and TRBJ1-1; D uncertain. Germline assignment: CDR1 LNHDA and CDR2 SQIVND (reference sequence). V was cut by 3 bases and J by 3 bases, with 14 bases left in between. This CDR3 is 15 amino acids long. The DNA of the CDR3 is TGTGCCAGTAGTATCTCTCGGTCGGGTCACACTGAAGCTTTCTTT. Translation: CASSISRSGHTEAFF. The whole variable domain, remainder taken from reference TRBV19 and TRBJ1-1, is DGGITQSPKYLFRKEGQNVTLSCEQNLNHDAMYWYRQDPGQGLRLIYYSQIVNDFQKGDIAEGYSVSREKKESFPLTVTSAQKNPTAFYLCASSISRSGHTEAFFGQGTRLTVV.

The V call is TRBV18, the J call TRBJ2-5; TRBD1 matches at 9 bases. This CDR3 region has 17 residues. From germline, CDR1 is KGHSH and CDR2 LQKENI. Unmatched junction bases numbered 11, after V lost 4 bases and J lost 2 bases. As DNA, the CDR3 is TGTGCCAGCTCACAGACGAACAGGGGGCTAAAGCAAGAGACCCAGTACTTC. It codes for CASSQTNRGLKQETQYF.

A single count supports this clone. The rearrangement uses TRBV19 and TRBJ1-1, with TRBD1 matching 7 bases. The CDR3 totals 12 residues. V shed 10 bases and J 4 bases; nucleotides not matched to a gene: 6. Germline values: CDR1 LNHDA, CDR2 SQIVND (reference sequence). The CDR3 loop reads CATRQGGTEAFF. CDR3 nucleotides: TGTGCCACACGGCAGGGGGGCACTGAAGCTTTCTTT.

J is TRBJ1-3 and V is TRBV7-6; TRBD1 is a possible D gene (6 bases). The V and J ends lost 0 bases and 4 bases respectively, with 10 bases between them. The germline V gene encodes CDR1 SGHVS and CDR2 FNYEAQ. The CDR3 length is 15 residues. Here the CDR3 reads CASSLADSPGNTIYF. CDR3 coding DNA: TGTGCCAGCAGCTTAGCGGACAGTCCGGGAAACACCATATATTTT.

This clone was picked up one time. The chain couples TRBV9 to TRBJ1-2; D is undetermined. The CDR3 totals 15 residues. The V end lost 3 bases, the J end lost 2 bases, and 14 bases lay between the germline ends. CDR1 and CDR2 (germline): SGDLS, YYNGEE. CDR3 sequence reads: CASSGNRLINYGYTF. The DNA for the CDR3 is TGTGCCAGCAGCGGGAATCGACTGATCAACTATGGCTACACCTTC.

This chain uses TRBV19 with TRBJ2-7, with 7 bases aligning to TRBD1. The germline CDR1 and CDR2 sequences are LNHDA and SQIVND (reference sequence). The CDR3 runs to 14 residues. V lost 5 bases and J lost 5; bases outside the gene matches: 9. Here the CDR3 reads CASSSVTGYDEQYF. CDR3 bases: TGTGCCAGTAGTTCAGTGACAGGGTACGACGAGCAGTACTTC.

This sequence joins TRBV25-1 and TRBJ1-3; TRBD1 might be the D (5 bases). CDR3 size: 12 residues. Trimming removed 6 bases at V and 9 bases at J, with 12 bases between. Germline CDR1 MGHDK, CDR2 SYGVNS. CDR3 protein: CASREGTSTIYF. Written as DNA, the CDR3 is TGTGCCAGCAGAGAGGGGACTAGCACCATATATTTT.

This chain connects TRBV5-4 to TRBJ1-1; D gene ambiguous. Germline CDR1 is SGHNT and CDR2 is YYREEE (reference sequence). Trimming pared 4 bases from V and 0 bases from J, leaving 13 bases between. CDR3 length: 15 amino acids. In DNA form, the CDR3 reads TGTGCCAGCAGCCAGGTCCGGAATTTGAACACTGAAGCTTTCTTT. Its protein is CASSQVRNLNTEAFF.

The rearrangement joins TRBV19 to TRBJ2-3; 10 nucleotides line up with TRBD1. Germline assignment: CDR1 LNHDA and CDR2 SQIVND (reference sequence). V lost 4 bases to trimming and J lost 2 bases; unmatched junction nucleotides: 9. This CDR3 is built from 17 residues. The CDR3 DNA reads as TGTGCCAGTAGTAGGTCCGGGGACAGGGGACTCACAGATACGCAGTATTTT. Translating gives CASSRSGDRGLTDTQYF.

The CDR3 DNA sequence: TGTGCCAGCAGCTTAGATAATCAGGAAGGGCTGTTTTTT. This translates into CASSLDNQEGLFF. The V call is TRBV11-3, the J call TRBJ2-2; D gene uncertain. Per germline, CDR1 SGHNT and CDR2 YENEEA. The CDR3 loop spans 13 amino acids. The V gene lost 0 bases and the J gene lost 13 bases, with 12 bases spanning the gap.

V usage is TRBV24-1 and J usage is TRBJ1-2; D is ambiguous. CDR3 length: 14 residues. CDR1 KGHDR and CDR2 SFDVKD come from the germline V gene. V lost 1 base and J lost 2, with 7 bases in between. The CDR3 DNA reads TGTGCCACCAGTGATTTCCGTTCCAACTATGGCTACACCTTC. Residues: CATSDFRSNYGYTF.

The chain employs TRBV5-1 and TRBJ2-1; a weak D match, TRBD2 (5 bases). The CDR3 runs 13 residues. The germline V gene encodes CDR1 SGHRS and CDR2 YFSETQ. Trimming shortened V by 3 bases and J by 9 bases, and 13 bases separated the two germline ends. The CDR3 here is CASSSERIGEQFF. The CDR3 region has the DNA TGCGCCAGCAGCTCTGAGCGGATCGGTGAGCAGTTCTTC. Combining the CDR3 with reference TRBV5-1 and TRBJ2-1 gives the whole variable domain KAGVTQTPRYLIKTRGQQVTLSCSPISGHRSVSWYQQTPGQGLQFLFEYFSETQRNKGNFPGRFSGRQFSNSRSEMNVSTLELGDSALYLCASSSERIGEQFFGPGTRLTVL.

V usage is TRBV2 and J usage is TRBJ1-2; no clear D. The length of the CDR3 is 14 residues. Germline V lookup: CDR1 SNHLY, CDR2 FYNNEI. V dropped 3 bases and J dropped 5 bases, with 13 bases sitting between them. The CDR3 nucleotides read TGTGCCAGCAGTGACGGTCTTACCGTGTATGGCTACACCTTC. Amino acid sequence: CASSDGLTVYGYTF.

The chain recombines TRBV5-8 with TRBJ2-2, with a weak D call TRBD1 (5 bases). The V end was cut by 1 base, the J end by 6 bases, with 13 bases between. CDR3 length: 15 amino acids. CDR1 and CDR2 from the germline V gene are SGHTS and YDEGEE. CDR3 protein: CASSLSTQGPGELFF. DNA of the CDR3: TGTGCCAGCAGCTTGAGCACCCAGGGTCCCGGGGAGCTGTTTTTT.

The chain joins TRBV7-2 to TRBJ2-1, with TRBD2 as a possible D gene (5 bases). CDR1 and CDR2 from the germline V gene are SGHTA and FQGNSA. There are 15 residues in the CDR3. Trimming took 4 bases from V and 8 from J, leaving 18 bases between them. In DNA form, the CDR3 reads TGTGCCAGCAGCTCCGAGACTAAAAGCCGCGATGAGCAGTTCTTC. As protein: CASSSETKSRDEQFF.

The chain links TRBV13 to TRBJ1-1; D uncertain. The V and J ends lost 6 bases and 2 bases respectively, with 10 bases between them. The CDR3 runs 13 residues. CDR1 PRHDT and CDR2 FYEKMQ come from the germline V gene (reference sequence). This CDR3 is CASRGPSNTEAFF. The CDR3, as DNA: TGTGCCAGCAGGGGCCCCTCCAACACTGAAGCTTTCTTT.

This sequence joins TRBV7-9 and TRBJ2-2; 10 positions match TRBD1. This CDR3 region has 18 residues. The V gene end was trimmed by 4 bases and the J gene end by 6 bases; junction bases not matched to a gene: 14. The germline CDR1 and CDR2 sequences are SEHNR and FQNEAQ (reference sequence). CDR3 protein: CASSSTGPGQGFPGELFF. CDR3 DNA sequence: TGTGCCAGCAGCTCCACAGGGCCGGGACAGGGGTTTCCCGGGGAGCTGTTTTTT.

The V and J genes are TRBV29-1 and TRBJ1-2; D not resolved. The V gene's germline CDR1 is SQVTM and CDR2 ANQGSEA. V lost 5 bases and J 4 bases, leaving 11 bases between the germline ends. The CDR3 runs 12 residues. The CDR3 DNA reads as TGCAGCGTTTACCGACTCGGCTATGGCTACACCTTC. Amino acid sequence: CSVYRLGYGYTF.

The gene calls are TRBV18 and TRBJ2-5, with 8 bases fitting TRBD2. J gave up 3 bases and V 3 bases, and 0 bases lay outside the gene matches. The CDR3 runs to 13 residues. The germline CDR1 and CDR2 sequences are KGHSH and LQKENI. CDR3 bases: TGTGCCAGCTCACCGGGACTAGAAGAGACCCAGTACTTC. Protein: CASSPGLEETQYF. Filled out from reference TRBV18 and TRBJ2-5, the complete variable domain reads NAGVMQNPRHLVRRRGQEARLRCSPMKGHSHVYWYRQLPEEGLKFMVYLQKENIIDESGMPKERFSAEFPKEGPSILRIQQVVRGDSAAYFCASSPGLEETQYFGPGTRLLVL.